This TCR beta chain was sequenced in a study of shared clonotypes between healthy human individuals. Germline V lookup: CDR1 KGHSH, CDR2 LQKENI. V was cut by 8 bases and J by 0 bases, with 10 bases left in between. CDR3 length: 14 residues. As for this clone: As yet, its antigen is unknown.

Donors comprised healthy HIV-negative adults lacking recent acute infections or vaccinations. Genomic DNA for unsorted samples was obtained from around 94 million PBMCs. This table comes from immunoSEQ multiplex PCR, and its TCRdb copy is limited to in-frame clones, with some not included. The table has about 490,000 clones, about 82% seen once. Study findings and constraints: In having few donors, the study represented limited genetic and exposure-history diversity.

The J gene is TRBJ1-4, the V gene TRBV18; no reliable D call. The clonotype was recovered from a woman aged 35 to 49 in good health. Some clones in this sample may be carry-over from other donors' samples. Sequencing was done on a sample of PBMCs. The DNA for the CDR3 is TGTGCCAGCACCCCGGGAGCAACTAATGAAAAACTGTTTTTT. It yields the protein CASTPGATNEKLFF.